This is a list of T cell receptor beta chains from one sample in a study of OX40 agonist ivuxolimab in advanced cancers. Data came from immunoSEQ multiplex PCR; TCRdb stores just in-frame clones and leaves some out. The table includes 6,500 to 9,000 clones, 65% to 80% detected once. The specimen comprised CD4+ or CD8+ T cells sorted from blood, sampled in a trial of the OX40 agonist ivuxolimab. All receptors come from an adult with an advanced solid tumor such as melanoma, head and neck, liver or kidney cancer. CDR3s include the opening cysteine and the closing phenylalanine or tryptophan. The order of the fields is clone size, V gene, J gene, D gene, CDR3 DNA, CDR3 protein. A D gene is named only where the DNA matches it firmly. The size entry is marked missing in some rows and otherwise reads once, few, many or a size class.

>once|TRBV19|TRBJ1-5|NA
TGTGCCAGTAGTATCCCTTCGAGCAATCAGCCCCAGCATTTT
CASSIPSSNQPQHF
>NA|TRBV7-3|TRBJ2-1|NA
TGTGCCAGCAGCTTCAGACAGGCCGATGAGCAGTTCTTC
CASSFRQADEQFF
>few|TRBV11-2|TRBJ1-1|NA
TGTGCCAGCAGCCAAGCGAACACTGAAGCTTTCTTT
CASSQANTEAFF
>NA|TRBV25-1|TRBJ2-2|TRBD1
TGTGCCAGCAAGGGGGGACAGGTGAACACCGGGGAGCTGTTTTTT
CASKGGQVNTGELFF
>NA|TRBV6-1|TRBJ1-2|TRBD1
TGTGCCAGCCCCCCGGACAGGACTAACTATGGCTACACCTTC
CASPPDRTNYGYTF
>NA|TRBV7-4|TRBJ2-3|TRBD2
TGTGCCAGCAGCTTTGCGGGGGGGCTGAGAGATACGCAGTATTTT
CASSFAGGLRDTQYF
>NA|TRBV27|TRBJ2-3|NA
TGTGCCAGCAGTTTATTGACCTCCACAGATACGCAGTATTTT
CASSLLTSTDTQYF
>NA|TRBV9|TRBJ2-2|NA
TGTGCCAGCAGCGTAGAACCTGACACCGGGGAGCTGTTTTTT
CASSVEPDTGELFF
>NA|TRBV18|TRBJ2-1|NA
TGTGCCAGCGCCGAAGGGGCCCGGGAGCAGTTCTTC
CASAEGAREQFF
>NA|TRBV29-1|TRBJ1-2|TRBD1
TGCAGCGTTGAGGGGACAGGCTACTATGGCTACACCTTC
CSVEGTGYYGYTF
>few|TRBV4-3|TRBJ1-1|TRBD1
TGCGCCAGCAGCCAAGACAGGGGGATGAACACTGAAGCTTTCTTT
CASSQDRGMNTEAFF
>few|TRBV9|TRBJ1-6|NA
TGTGCCAGCAGCCAGGGACCCGCCGAGTCACCCCTCCACTTT
CASSQGPAESPLHF
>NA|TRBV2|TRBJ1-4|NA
TGTGCCAGCAGTACAGGGCCAACTAATGAAAAACTGTTTTTT
CASSTGPTNEKLFF
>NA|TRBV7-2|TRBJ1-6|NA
TGTGCCAGCAGCTGGGATCCAGGCGACTCACCCCTCCACTTT
CASSWDPGDSPLHF
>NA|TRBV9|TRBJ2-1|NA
TGTGCCAGCAGCCTAGGTTATGAGCAGTTCTTC
CASSLGYEQFF
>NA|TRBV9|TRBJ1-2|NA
TGTGCCAGCAGCGTCACAGGGCAAGGTTATGGCTACACCTTC
CASSVTGQGYGYTF
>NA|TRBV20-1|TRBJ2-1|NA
TGCAGTGCAATAAGGGGGAATGAGCAGTTCTTC
CSAIRGNEQFF
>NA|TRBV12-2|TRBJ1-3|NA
TGTGCAAGTCTCAAAGACTTAGCTTTTAGGAGTTCCTCTGGAAACACCATATATTTT
CASLKDLAFRSSSGNTIYF
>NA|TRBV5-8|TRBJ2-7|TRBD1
TGTGCCAGCAGCTCTACAGGGGGCTATTACGAGCAGTACTTC
CASSSTGGYYEQYF
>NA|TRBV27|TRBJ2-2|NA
TGTGCCAGCAGTTTACTCGATATCGGGGAGCTGTTTTTT
CASSLLDIGELFF
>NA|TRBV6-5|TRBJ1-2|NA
TGTGCCAGCAGATGGGGCTTTGCCTACACCTTC
CASRWGFAYTF
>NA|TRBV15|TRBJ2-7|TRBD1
TGTGCCACCAGCAAAGGACAGGAACTGTACGAGCAGTACTTC
CATSKGQELYEQYF
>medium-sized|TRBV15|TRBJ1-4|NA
TGTGCCACCAGCAGTTTCTCTAATGAAAAACTGTTTTTT
CATSSFSNEKLFF
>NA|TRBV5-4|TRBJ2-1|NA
TGTGCCAGCAGCGCCCGAGAGGGTAGCTCCTACAATGAGCAGTTCTTC
CASSAREGSSYNEQFF
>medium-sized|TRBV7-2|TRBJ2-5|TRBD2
TGTGCCAGCAGCTTAGGTCGGGGGGGTCAAGAGACCCAGTACTTC
CASSLGRGGQETQYF
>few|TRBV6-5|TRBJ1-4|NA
TGTGCCAGCAGCCCGGTCGTCGGTGAAAAACTGTTTTTT
CASSPVVGEKLFF
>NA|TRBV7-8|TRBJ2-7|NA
TGTGCCAGCAGCCTCCGGGGAGCCTTCTACGAGCAGTACTTC
CASSLRGAFYEQYF
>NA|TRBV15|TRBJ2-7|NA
TGTGCCACCAGCAGAGGGGGGGATTCCTACGAGCAGTACTTC
CATSRGGDSYEQYF
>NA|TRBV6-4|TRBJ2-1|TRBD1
TGTGCCAGCAGTAGGGGACAGAACAATGAGCAGTTCTTC
CASSRGQNNEQFF
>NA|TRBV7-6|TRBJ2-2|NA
TGTGCCAGCAGCTTATTATCTGGGAACCCCCCAATTGGGGGCGGGGAGCTGTTTTTT
CASSLLSGNPPIGGGELFF
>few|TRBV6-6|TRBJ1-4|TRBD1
TGTGCCAGCAGTTCACCCCGGGACAGTAATGAAAAACTGTTTTTT
CASSSPRDSNEKLFF
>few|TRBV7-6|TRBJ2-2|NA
TGTGCCAGCAGCTTATCGACAGAGAACACCGGGGAGCTGTTTTTT
CASSLSTENTGELFF
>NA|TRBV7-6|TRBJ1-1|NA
TGTGCCAGCAGCTTATATTGGGAGGCGGCTTTCTTT
CASSLYWEAAFF
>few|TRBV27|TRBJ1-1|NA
TGTGCCAGCAGTTTAATAGGTGGGGGTACTGAAGCTTTCTTT
CASSLIGGGTEAFF
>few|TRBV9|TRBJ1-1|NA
TGTGCCAGCAGCGTAGCGGCGGGCAGCTTGAACACTGAAGCTTTCTTT
CASSVAAGSLNTEAFF
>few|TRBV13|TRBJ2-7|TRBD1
TGTGCCAGCAGCCCCGGGACAGGGGGTAACGAGCAGTACTTC
CASSPGTGGNEQYF
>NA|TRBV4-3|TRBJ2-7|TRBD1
TGCGCCAGCAGCCAATGGACAGGATCCTACGAGCAGTACTTC
CASSQWTGSYEQYF
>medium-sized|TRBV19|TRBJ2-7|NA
TGTGCCAGTAGTGTCTCCTCCGGGACGGTCTACGAGCAGTACTTC
CASSVSSGTVYEQYF
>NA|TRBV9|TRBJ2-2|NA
TGTGCCAGCAGCGTAGCGGGCAGGGAGGTCCCCGGGGAGCTGTTTTTT
CASSVAGREVPGELFF
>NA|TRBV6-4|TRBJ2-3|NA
TGTGCCAGCAGTGAAGAGGGGGAAGATACGCAGTATTTT
CASSEEGEDTQYF
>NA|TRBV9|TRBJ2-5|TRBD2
TGTGCCAGCAGCGACCGGACTAGCGGGCTTCGGGAGACCCAGTACTTC
CASSDRTSGLRETQYF
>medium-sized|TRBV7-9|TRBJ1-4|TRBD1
TGTGCCAGCAGCCGGGACAGTGACGAAAAACTGTTTTTT
CASSRDSDEKLFF
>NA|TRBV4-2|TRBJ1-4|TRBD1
TGTGCCAGCAGCCATGGTCCAGGGGGGGATAATGAAAAACTGTTTTTT
CASSHGPGGDNEKLFF
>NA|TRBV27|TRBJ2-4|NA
TGTGCCAGCAGTCCCCCGGGGGTCATTCAGTACTTC
CASSPPGVIQYF
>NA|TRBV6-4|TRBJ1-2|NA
TGTGCCAGCAGGGGGAGACAGCATAACTATGGCTACACCTTC
CASRGRQHNYGYTF
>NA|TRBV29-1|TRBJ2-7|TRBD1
TGCAGCGTTGAAGGGGACAGACCGTACGAGCAGTACTTC
CSVEGDRPYEQYF
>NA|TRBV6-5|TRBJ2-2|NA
TGTGCCAGCAGTTACGGGGTCCTCACCGGGGAGCTGTTTTTT
CASSYGVLTGELFF
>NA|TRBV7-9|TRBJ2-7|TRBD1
TGTGCCAGCAGCGAACCGGGACAGGGGGCCCACGAGCAGTACTTC
CASSEPGQGAHEQYF
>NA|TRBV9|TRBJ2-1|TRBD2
TGTGCCAGCAGCGTAGGCGGGGGAGCGAACAATGAGCAGTTCTTC
CASSVGGGANNEQFF
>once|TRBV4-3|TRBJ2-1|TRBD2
TGCGCCAGCAGCCAAACGGATAGGACTAGCGGGTGGAATGAGCAGTTCTTC
CASSQTDRTSGWNEQFF
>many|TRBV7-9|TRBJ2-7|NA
TGTGCCAGCGAATCGGACAGTTACGAGCAGTACTTC
CASESDSYEQYF
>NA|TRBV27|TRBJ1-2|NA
TGTGCCAGCAGTTTAACGGTTACCCGCCGCTATGGCTACACCTTC
CASSLTVTRRYGYTF
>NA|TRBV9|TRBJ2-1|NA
TGTGCCAGCAGCGGGAATGAGCAGTTCTTC
CASSGNEQFF
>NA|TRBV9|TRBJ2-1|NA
TGTGCCAGCAGCCCAACTTGGCGCGCCGAGGAGAATGAGCAGTTCTTC
CASSPTWRAEENEQFF
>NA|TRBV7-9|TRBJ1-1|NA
TGTGCCAGCAGCACGAGGAACACTGAAGCTTTCTTT
CASSTRNTEAFF
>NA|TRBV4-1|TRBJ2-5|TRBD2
TGCGCCAGCAGTCACCGGGGGGGCCGGGAGACCCAGTACTTC
CASSHRGGRETQYF
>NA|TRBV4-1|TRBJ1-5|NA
TGCGCCAGCAGCCAAGATCTGGCTGTGAATCAGCCCCAGCATTTT
CASSQDLAVNQPQHF
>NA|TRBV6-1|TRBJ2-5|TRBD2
TGTGCCAGCAGTGAACTAGCGGGGGGGCCAGAGACCCAGTACTTC
CASSELAGGPETQYF
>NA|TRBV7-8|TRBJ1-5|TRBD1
TGTGCCAGCAGCTCATCTGGGACAGCCAATCAGCCCCAGCATTTT
CASSSSGTANQPQHF